Shown below are 3 T cell receptor beta chains from a single sample sequenced in a study of cytomegalovirus exposure and HLA in healthy donors. With 60 Vbeta and 13 Jbeta primers, the PCR was carried out. Repertoires were generated with immunoSEQ multiplex PCR, while TCRdb's copy carries only in-frame clones and drops some. The sample gives about 72,000 clones, 60% to 75% of which show up once; about a fifth is in the top ten. What was sequenced was PBMCs. Source of these receptors: a man aged 40-55 years in good health and CMV-seropositive.

The rearrangement links TRBV7-9 to TRBJ2-3; the D is unclear. Between the trimmed V and J ends, which lost 6 bases and 3 bases, there was a span of 10 bases. The CDR3 is made up of 13 amino acids. CDR1 and CDR2 (germline): SEHNR, FQNEAQ (reference sequence). The CDR3 sequence is CASRGRYTDTQYF. The CDR3 coding sequence is TGTGCCAGCAGAGGCAGGTATACAGATACGCAGTATTTT. Drawing the rest from reference TRBV7-9 and TRBJ2-3, the complete variable domain is DTGVSQNPRHKITKRGQNVTFRCDPISEHNRLYWYRQTLGQGPEFLTYFQNEAQLEKSRLLSDRFSAERPKGSFSTLEIQRTEQGDSAMYLCASRGRYTDTQYFGPGTRLTVL.

Only a few counts were recorded for this clone. The CDR3 loop is CASTTLSGQAYEQYF. Here the CDR3 DNA reads TGTGCCAGCACGACCCTATCAGGACAGGCCTACGAGCAGTACTTC. The V gene is TRBV6-1, the J gene TRBJ2-7, with 7 bases aligning to TRBD1. The CDR3 sequence is 15 residues long. The ends lost 7 bases at V and 2 bases at J; junction bases unmatched: 11. Per the germline V gene, CDR1 is MNHNS and CDR2 is SASEGT.

The chain carries TRBV30 and TRBJ2-7; 9 nucleotides line up with TRBD2. The CDR3 length is 16 residues. CDR1 is GTSNPN and CDR2 is SVGIG in the germline V gene (reference sequence). Trimming removed 0 bases from V and 2 bases from J; junction bases left unmatched: 8. The CDR3 DNA is TGTGCCTGGAGTGTAACCGGCGGGGGGGCCGCCTACGAGCAGTACTTC. Its translation is CAWSVTGGGAAYEQYF.